Listed here are 8 T cell receptor beta chains from one sample, sequenced in a study of blood T cell repertoires in COVID-19. Generated by immunoSEQ multiplex PCR, the TCRdb table keeps only in-frame clones and is missing some. This sample has around 95,000 clones, with more than 75% found just once. Sequencing input: peripheral blood. The receptors derive from a human donor in a cohort sampled during active COVID-19.

The J gene is TRBJ1-5, the V gene TRBV7-6; D is perhaps TRBD1 (6 bases). V lost 4 bases, J lost 0 bases, and 19 bases lay in between. There are 18 residues in the CDR3. Germline loops: CDR1 SGHVS, CDR2 FNYEAQ. This chain's CDR3 is CASSSNRTDTASNQPQHF. CDR3 nucleotide sequence: TGTGCCAGCAGCTCGAACAGGACAGACACTGCTAGCAATCAGCCCCAGCATTTT.

The V and J genes are TRBV7-8 and TRBJ2-7, with unresolved D. Germline lookup yields CDR1 SGHVS and CDR2 FQNEAQ. V was clipped by 5 bases and J by 0 bases, with 5 bases between them. The CDR3 runs to 12 residues. CDR3 in DNA: TGTGCCAGCAGCCCTACCTCCTACGAGCAGTACTTC. Protein: CASSPTSYEQYF.

V usage is TRBV19 and J usage is TRBJ1-2; D remains unclear. The V gene lost 3 bases and the J gene lost 6 bases, with 11 bases spanning the gap. The germline V gene encodes CDR1 LNHDA and CDR2 SQIVND (reference sequence). The CDR3 is 13 residues long. Here the CDR3 reads CASSIRGYHGYTF. The CDR3 nucleotides read TGTGCCAGTAGTATCAGAGGGTACCATGGCTACACCTTC.

V gene TRBV6-6 combines with J gene TRBJ2-2, with D possibly TRBD1 on 5 matching bases. Germline assignment: CDR1 MNHNY and CDR2 SVGAGI (reference sequence). Trimming removed 2 bases from V and 0 bases from J, with 7 bases in between. The CDR3 loop spans 15 amino acids. The DNA of the CDR3 is TGTGCCAGCAGTTACGACAGACCGAACACCGGGGAGCTGTTTTTT. Protein: CASSYDRPNTGELFF.

J is TRBJ1-2 and V is TRBV4-3; 8 nucleotides match TRBD1. V dropped 4 bases and J dropped 1; count of bases not matched to a gene: 11. CDR3 length: 17 amino acids. The germline gives CDR1 LGHNA, CDR2 YSLEER. CDR3 DNA: TGCGCCAGCAGCCCACTCGGGACAGGCTTCCATAACTATGGCTACACCTTC. Its protein is CASSPLGTGFHNYGYTF.

CDR3 DNA: TGCGCCAGCAGCCAAGAGGGGGGGGCAGGAAACATTCAGTACTTC. Protein product: CASSQEGGAGNIQYF. The gene calls are TRBV4-3 and TRBJ2-4; D might be TRBD2 (7 bases). Germline assignment: CDR1 LGHNA and CDR2 YSLEER. This CDR3 has 15 amino acids. Trimming left V 0 bases short and J 6 bases short, with 12 bases between.

This chain uses TRBV3-1 (or the pseudogene TRBV3-2) with TRBJ1-5; D is undetermined. The V end lost 0 bases, the J end lost 10 bases, and 10 bases lay between the germline ends. The CDR3 extends over 13 amino acids. CDR1 and CDR2 from the germline V gene are LGHDT and YNNKEL (reference sequence). This chain's CDR3 is CASSQDGDTPQHF. The CDR3 DNA reads as TGTGCCAGCAGCCAAGACGGCGACACCCCCCAGCATTTT.

This clone was seen once. The chain couples TRBV5-8 to TRBJ2-5; the D gene is possibly TRBD2 (6 bases). V lost 4 bases and J 4 bases, leaving 11 bases between the germline ends. The CDR3 loop spans 13 amino acids. Germline V gives CDR1 SGHTS, CDR2 YDEGEE. The CDR3 sequence is CASSGRPGETQYF. For the CDR3, the DNA is TGTGCCAGCAGCGGGAGGCCCGGAGAGACCCAGTACTTC.